The clone carrying this T cell receptor beta chain came up once. What it binds is not known. Repertoires were generated with immunoSEQ multiplex PCR, while TCRdb's copy carries only in-frame clones and drops some. The repertoire holds 90,000 or so clones, with about 85% as singletons. V lost 4 bases, J lost 6 bases, and 7 bases lay in between. The CDR3 length is 11 residues. The germline V gene encodes CDR1 SQVTM and CDR2 ANQGSEA. The data originate from a study of cytomegalovirus exposure and HLA in healthy donors. Study summary: A later analysis reported the 95 to 150 validation repertoires used the same platform as the approximately 660 first-cohort repertoires.

Study-wide points: The dataset shows that most TCR sequences were rare, while some public TCRs occurred in many donors.

This clonotype was sampled from a man younger than 35 in good health and CMV-seropositive. Material for sequencing was PBMCs. J is TRBJ2-1 and V is TRBV29-1; weak D call: TRBD2 (5 bases). The CDR3 reads CSVATTNEQFF. The CDR3 nucleotides read TGCAGCGTTGCGACTACCAATGAGCAGTTCTTC.